The rows below give T cell receptor beta chains drawn from one sample of a study of cytomegalovirus exposure and HLA in healthy donors. Assay used: immunoSEQ multiplex PCR; TCRdb lists only in-frame clones, some missing. This table has about 38,000 clones, 55% to 75% appearing once. Sequences were obtained from PBMCs. The receptors originated from a man aged 25 to 45 in good health and CMV-seronegative. Each CDR3 is given with its conserved first and last residue. The D gene is left open where the match is weak. Size is omitted from some rows. Given values are once, few, many or a class for expanded clones.

d_gene: NA
abundance: NA
j_gene: TRBJ1-4
v_gene: TRBV6-4
CDR3nt: TGTGCCAGCAGTCAGGTGGGAGCAACTAATGAAAAACTGTTTTTT
CDR3aa: CASSQVGATNEKLFF

d_gene: TRBD1
abundance: NA
j_gene: TRBJ2-1
v_gene: TRBV29-1
CDR3nt: TGCAGCGTTGGGGAGACAGGGGGTGGCGAGCAGTTCTTC
CDR3aa: CSVGETGGGEQFF

d_gene: TRBD1
abundance: few
j_gene: TRBJ1-3
v_gene: TRBV6-4
CDR3nt: TGTGCCAGCAGTGACTCACAGGGGGCTGGAAACACCATATATTTT
CDR3aa: CASSDSQGAGNTIYF

d_gene: NA
abundance: NA
j_gene: TRBJ2-3
v_gene: TRBV18
CDR3nt: TGTGCCAGCTCACCAGCCCTAGGAGCAGATACGCAGTATTTT
CDR3aa: CASSPALGADTQYF

d_gene: TRBD2
abundance: NA
j_gene: TRBJ2-1
v_gene: TRBV7-9
CDR3nt: TGTGCCAGCAGCCTGGGACTAGCGGGGAACAATGAGCAGTTCTTC
CDR3aa: CASSLGLAGNNEQFF

d_gene: NA
abundance: NA
j_gene: TRBJ2-3
v_gene: TRBV28
CDR3nt: TGTGCCAGCAGTACGGGACAAACCTGGAGTACGCAGTATTTT
CDR3aa: CASSTGQTWSTQYF

d_gene: NA
abundance: NA
j_gene: TRBJ2-7
v_gene: TRBV21-1
CDR3nt: TGTGCCAGCAGCAAAGGGGGACAGGGGTATCACGAGCAGTACTTC
CDR3aa: CASSKGGQGYHEQYF

d_gene: TRBD2
abundance: NA
j_gene: TRBJ2-3
v_gene: TRBV4-1
CDR3nt: TGCGCCAGCAGCCTACTAGCGACAGATACGCAGTATTTT
CDR3aa: CASSLLATDTQYF

d_gene: NA
abundance: once
j_gene: TRBJ1-1
v_gene: TRBV29-1
CDR3nt: TGCAGCGTTGTGGTCGTGTCGGGGGGAACTGAAGCTTTCTTT
CDR3aa: CSVVVVSGGTEAFF

d_gene: TRBD2
abundance: few
j_gene: TRBJ2-7
v_gene: TRBV15
CDR3nt: TGTGCCACCAGCCTCGGACTAGCGGGTTCCTACGAGCAGTACTTC
CDR3aa: CATSLGLAGSYEQYF

d_gene: NA
abundance: NA
j_gene: TRBJ1-1
v_gene: TRBV10-3
CDR3nt: TGTGCCACCAGCAACGGTGTGAACACTGAAGCTTTCTTT
CDR3aa: CATSNGVNTEAFF

d_gene: TRBD1
abundance: once
j_gene: TRBJ2-7
v_gene: TRBV7-9
CDR3nt: TGTGCCAGCAGCCCGCGACAGGGTGACTCCTACGAGCAGTACTTC
CDR3aa: CASSPRQGDSYEQYF

d_gene: NA
abundance: NA
j_gene: TRBJ2-7
v_gene: TRBV18
CDR3nt: TGTGCCAGCTCACCAGATAGCCGTAACTACGAGCAGTACTTC
CDR3aa: CASSPDSRNYEQYF

d_gene: NA
abundance: NA
j_gene: TRBJ2-1
v_gene: TRBV2
CDR3nt: TGTGCCAGCGTACGATCAGGGCTTGAGCAGTTCTTC
CDR3aa: CASVRSGLEQFF

d_gene: NA
abundance: NA
j_gene: TRBJ2-7
v_gene: TRBV5-1
CDR3nt: TGCGCCAGCAGCGTCTCAGGCAGCTCCTACGAGCAGTACTTC
CDR3aa: CASSVSGSSYEQYF

d_gene: NA
abundance: NA
j_gene: TRBJ1-2
v_gene: TRBV12-5
CDR3nt: TGTGCTAGTGCCTTGGACAGATATGGCTACACCTTC
CDR3aa: CASALDRYGYTF

d_gene: TRBD1
abundance: NA
j_gene: TRBJ1-1
v_gene: TRBV5-4
CDR3nt: TGTGCCAGCAGCCACCGGGACAGCGGGGGTAAAGCTTTCTTT
CDR3aa: CASSHRDSGGKAFF

d_gene: NA
abundance: few
j_gene: TRBJ2-7
v_gene: TRBV5-1
CDR3nt: TGCGCCAGCAGCTTGGGAGGGTTTCGCTACGAGCAGTACTTC
CDR3aa: CASSLGGFRYEQYF

d_gene: TRBD1
abundance: NA
j_gene: TRBJ1-2
v_gene: TRBV28
CDR3nt: TGTGCCAGCAGTTTCCGGACAGGGGGCGCGAACTACACCTTC
CDR3aa: CASSFRTGGANYTF

d_gene: NA
abundance: NA
j_gene: TRBJ1-5
v_gene: TRBV7-2
CDR3nt: TGTGCCAGCAGCTCCCGCCGGGATCCCCGCTTAAAGGTGGATCAGCCCCAGCATTTT
CDR3aa: CASSSRRDPRLKVDQPQHF

d_gene: TRBD2
abundance: NA
j_gene: TRBJ2-3
v_gene: TRBV10-1
CDR3nt: TGCGCCAGCAGAATGACCCTAGGGGAGGGAGATACGCAGTATTTT
CDR3aa: CASRMTLGEGDTQYF

d_gene: TRBD1
abundance: NA
j_gene: TRBJ1-1
v_gene: TRBV10-1
CDR3nt: TGCGCCAGCAGTGAGAGTGACAGGGGGCGCGAAGCTTTCTTT
CDR3aa: CASSESDRGREAFF

d_gene: NA
abundance: NA
j_gene: TRBJ1-1
v_gene: TRBV6-6
CDR3nt: TGTGCCAGCAGTCAAGGAGGGGTGAACACTGAAGCTTTCTTT
CDR3aa: CASSQGGVNTEAFF

d_gene: NA
abundance: once
j_gene: TRBJ1-6
v_gene: TRBV7-7
CDR3nt: TGTGCTAGCAGCTTAGGCGCTAATTCACCCCTCCACTTT
CDR3aa: CASSLGANSPLHF

d_gene: NA
abundance: once
j_gene: TRBJ2-7
v_gene: TRBV6-5
CDR3nt: TGTGCCAGCACCCCGGAGAGGGCCGCCTACGAGCAGTACTTC
CDR3aa: CASTPERAAYEQYF

d_gene: NA
abundance: NA
j_gene: TRBJ1-2
v_gene: TRBV28
CDR3nt: TGTGCCAGCACACCAACACCGGGGAACCTCCACACCTTC
CDR3aa: CASTPTPGNLHTF

d_gene: NA
abundance: NA
j_gene: TRBJ2-1
v_gene: TRBV25-1
CDR3nt: TGTGCCAGCACAACTTACAATGAGCAGTTCTTC
CDR3aa: CASTTYNEQFF

d_gene: NA
abundance: few
j_gene: TRBJ2-7
v_gene: TRBV11-2
CDR3nt: TGTGCCAGCAGCTTAGTGACGGGGAGCTACGAGCAGTACTTC
CDR3aa: CASSLVTGSYEQYF